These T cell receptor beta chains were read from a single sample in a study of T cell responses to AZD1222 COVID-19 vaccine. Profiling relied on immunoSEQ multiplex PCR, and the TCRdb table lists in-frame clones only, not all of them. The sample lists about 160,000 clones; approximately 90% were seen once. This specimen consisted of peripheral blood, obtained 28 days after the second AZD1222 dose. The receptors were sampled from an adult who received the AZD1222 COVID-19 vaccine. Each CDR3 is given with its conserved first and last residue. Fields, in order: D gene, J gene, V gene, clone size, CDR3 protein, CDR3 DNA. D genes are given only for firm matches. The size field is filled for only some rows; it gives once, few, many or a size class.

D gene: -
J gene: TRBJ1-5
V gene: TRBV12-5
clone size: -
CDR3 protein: CASGLSGGFNQPQHF
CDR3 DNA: TGTGCTAGTGGTTTGAGTGGGGGCTTCAATCAGCCCCAGCATTTT

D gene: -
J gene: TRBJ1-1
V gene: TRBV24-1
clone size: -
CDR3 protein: CATSSGQGFTEAFF
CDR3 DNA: TGTGCCACCAGTTCAGGGCAGGGATTCACTGAAGCTTTCTTT

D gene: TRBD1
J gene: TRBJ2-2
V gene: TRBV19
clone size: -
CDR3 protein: CASSPGQGATGELFF
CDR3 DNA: TGTGCCAGTAGCCCAGGACAGGGGGCCACCGGGGAGCTGTTTTTT

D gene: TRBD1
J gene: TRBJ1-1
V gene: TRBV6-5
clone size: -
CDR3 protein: CASSSGTGRGNTEAFF
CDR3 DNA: TGTGCCAGCAGTTCCGGGACAGGAAGGGGAAACACTGAAGCTTTCTTT

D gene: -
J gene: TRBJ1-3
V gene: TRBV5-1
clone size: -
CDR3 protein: CASSQGPGSGNTIYF
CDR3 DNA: TGCGCCAGCAGCCAAGGCCCTGGCTCTGGAAACACCATATATTTT

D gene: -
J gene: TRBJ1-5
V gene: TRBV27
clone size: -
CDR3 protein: CASSSAGTNQPQHF
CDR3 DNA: TGTGCCAGCAGTTCGGCAGGGACCAATCAGCCCCAGCATTTT

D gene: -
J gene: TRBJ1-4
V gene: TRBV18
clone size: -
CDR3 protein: CASSPSLGQPLFF
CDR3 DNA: TGTGCCAGCTCACCCTCCTTAGGACAGCCACTGTTTTTT

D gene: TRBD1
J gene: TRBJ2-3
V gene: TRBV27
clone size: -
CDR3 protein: CASSFDRVSTDTQYF
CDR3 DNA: TGTGCCAGCAGTTTTGACAGGGTCAGCACAGATACGCAGTATTTT

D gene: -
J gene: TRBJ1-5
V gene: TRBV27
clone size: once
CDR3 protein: CASSRPMASNQPQHF
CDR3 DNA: TGTGCCAGCAGCCGCCCTATGGCCAGCAATCAGCCCCAGCATTTT

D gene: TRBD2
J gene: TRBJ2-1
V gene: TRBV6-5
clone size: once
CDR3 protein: CASSTGTRVYNEQFF
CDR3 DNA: TGTGCCAGCAGTACCGGGACTAGAGTCTACAATGAGCAGTTCTTC

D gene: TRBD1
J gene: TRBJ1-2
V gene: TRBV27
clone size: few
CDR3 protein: CASSSSRDSLFYGYTF
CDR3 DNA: TGTGCCAGCAGTTCATCCCGGGACAGCTTGTTCTATGGCTACACCTTC

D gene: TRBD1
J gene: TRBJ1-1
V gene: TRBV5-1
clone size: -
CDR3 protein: CASSMEDRRNTEAFF
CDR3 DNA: TGCGCCAGCAGCATGGAGGACAGGAGGAACACTGAAGCTTTCTTT

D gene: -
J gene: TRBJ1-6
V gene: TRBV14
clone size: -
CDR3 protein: CASSQAGRNYNSPLHF
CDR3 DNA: TGTGCCAGCAGCCAAGCAGGGCGCAACTATAATTCACCCCTCCACTTT

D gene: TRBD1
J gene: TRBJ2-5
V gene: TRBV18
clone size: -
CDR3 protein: CASSAQQGAQETQYF
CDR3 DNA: TGTGCCAGCTCAGCCCAACAGGGGGCACAAGAGACCCAGTACTTC

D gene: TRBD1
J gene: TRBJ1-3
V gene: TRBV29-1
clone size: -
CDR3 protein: CSVTGTGNTIYF
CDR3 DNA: TGCAGCGTGACAGGGACTGGAAACACCATATATTTT

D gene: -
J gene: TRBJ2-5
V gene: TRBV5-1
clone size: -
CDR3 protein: CASSLEGRPYF
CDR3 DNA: TGCGCCAGCAGCTTGGAAGGAAGGCCGTACTTC

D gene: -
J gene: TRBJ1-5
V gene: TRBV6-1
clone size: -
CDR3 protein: CASSEFSYSNQPQHF
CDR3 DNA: TGTGCCAGCAGTGAATTCAGCTATAGCAATCAGCCCCAGCATTTT

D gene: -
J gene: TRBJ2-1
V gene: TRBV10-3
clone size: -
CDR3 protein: CAISEGRDEQFF
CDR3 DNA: TGTGCCATCAGTGAGGGTCGCGATGAGCAGTTCTTC

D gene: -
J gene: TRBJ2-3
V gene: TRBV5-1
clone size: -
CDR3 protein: CASSLASKGTDTQYF
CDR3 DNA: TGCGCCAGCAGCTTGGCAAGTAAAGGGACAGATACGCAGTATTTT

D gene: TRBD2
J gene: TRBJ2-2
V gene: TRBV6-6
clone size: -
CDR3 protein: CASKTSGKIGELFF
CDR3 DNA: TGTGCCAGCAAGACTAGCGGGAAGATCGGGGAGCTGTTTTTT

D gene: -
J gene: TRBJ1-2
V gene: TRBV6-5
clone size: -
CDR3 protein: CASSYGRGQNYGYTF
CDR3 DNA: TGTGCCAGCAGTTACGGTAGAGGACAGAACTATGGCTACACCTTC

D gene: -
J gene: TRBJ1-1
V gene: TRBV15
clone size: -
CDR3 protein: CATSRERGVNTEAFF
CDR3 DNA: TGTGCCACCAGCAGAGAAAGGGGGGTGAACACTGAAGCTTTCTTT

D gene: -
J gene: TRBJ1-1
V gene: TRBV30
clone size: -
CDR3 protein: CAWLTEDTEAFF
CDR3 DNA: TGTGCCTGGTTGACGGAGGACACTGAAGCTTTCTTT

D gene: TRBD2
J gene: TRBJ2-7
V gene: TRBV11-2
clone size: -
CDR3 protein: CASSLGSLAGVNYEQYF
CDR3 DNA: TGTGCCAGCAGCTTGGGGTCCCTAGCGGGAGTGAACTACGAGCAGTACTTC

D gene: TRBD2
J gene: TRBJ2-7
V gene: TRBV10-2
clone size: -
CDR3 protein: CASTTGTSGRKPYEQYF
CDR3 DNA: TGCGCCAGCACCACCGGGACTAGCGGACGGAAACCCTACGAGCAGTACTTC

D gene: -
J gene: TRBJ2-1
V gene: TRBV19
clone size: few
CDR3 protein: CASSIGDGFGYNEQFF
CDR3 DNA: TGTGCCAGTAGTATAGGCGACGGTTTTGGATACAATGAGCAGTTCTTC

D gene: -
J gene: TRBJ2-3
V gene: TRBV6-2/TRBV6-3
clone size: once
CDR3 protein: CASSYSGDTQYF
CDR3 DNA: TGTGCCAGCAGTTACTCGGGAGATACGCAGTATTTT

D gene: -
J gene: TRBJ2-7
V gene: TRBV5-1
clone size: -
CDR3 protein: CASSGSTRTYEQYF
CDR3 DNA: TGCGCCAGCAGCGGCAGTACCCGGACCTACGAGCAGTACTTC

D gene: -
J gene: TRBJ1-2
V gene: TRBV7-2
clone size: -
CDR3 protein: CASSLESGGNYGYTF
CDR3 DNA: TGTGCCAGCAGCTTAGAATCCGGCGGGAACTATGGCTACACCTTC

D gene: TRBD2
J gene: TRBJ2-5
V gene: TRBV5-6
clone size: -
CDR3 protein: CASSPGGWRAQYF
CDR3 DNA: TGTGCCAGCAGTCCGGGAGGGTGGAGGGCCCAGTACTTC

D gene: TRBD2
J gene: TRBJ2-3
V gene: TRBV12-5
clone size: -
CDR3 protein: CASALAGPTDTQYF
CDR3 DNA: TGTGCTAGTGCCCTAGCGGGACCCACAGATACGCAGTATTTT

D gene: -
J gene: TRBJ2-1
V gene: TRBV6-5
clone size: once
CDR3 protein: CASRASGDEQFF
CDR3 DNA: TGTGCCAGCAGGGCATCAGGGGATGAGCAGTTCTTC

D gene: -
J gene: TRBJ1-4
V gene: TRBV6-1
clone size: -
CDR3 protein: CASSDGGRGANEKLFF
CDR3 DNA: TGTGCCAGCAGTGACGGGGGAAGGGGAGCTAATGAAAAACTGTTTTTT

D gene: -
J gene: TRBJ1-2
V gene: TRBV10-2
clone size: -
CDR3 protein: CASSEGGHLYGYTF
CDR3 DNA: TGCGCCAGCAGTGAGGGGGGGCACCTCTATGGCTACACCTTC

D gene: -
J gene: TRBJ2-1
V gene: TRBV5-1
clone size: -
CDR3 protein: CASRRAGSSYNEQFF
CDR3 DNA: TGCGCCAGCAGACGTGCCGGGAGCTCCTACAATGAGCAGTTCTTC

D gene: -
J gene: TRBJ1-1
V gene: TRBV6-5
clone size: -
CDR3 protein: CASSYQPGATEAFF
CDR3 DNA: TGTGCCAGCAGTTACCAACCAGGGGCCACTGAAGCTTTCTTT

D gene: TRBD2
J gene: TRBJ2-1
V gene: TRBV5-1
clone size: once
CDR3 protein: CASSSGTSGIYNEQFF
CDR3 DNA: TGCGCCAGCAGCTCCGGGACTAGCGGGATTTACAATGAGCAGTTCTTC

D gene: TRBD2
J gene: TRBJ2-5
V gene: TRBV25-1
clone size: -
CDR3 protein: CASSTSGRAGRETQYF
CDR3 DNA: TGTGCCAGCAGTACCAGCGGGAGGGCCGGTAGGGAGACCCAGTACTTC

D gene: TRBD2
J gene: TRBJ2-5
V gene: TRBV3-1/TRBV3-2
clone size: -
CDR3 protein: CASSQVGGGITQYF
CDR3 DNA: TGTGCCAGCAGCCAAGTTGGGGGGGGGATAACCCAGTACTTC

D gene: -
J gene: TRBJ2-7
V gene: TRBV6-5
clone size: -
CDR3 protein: CATRALYEQYF
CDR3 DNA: TGTGCCACTCGGGCACTCTACGAGCAGTACTTC